This T cell receptor (beta chain) was recovered during a study of OX40 agonist ivuxolimab in advanced cancers. Background on the study: As their treatment, patients were administered ivuxolimab, an agonistic anti-OX40 (CD134) antibody.

The method was immunoSEQ multiplex PCR; TCRdb's version includes in-frame clones alone and lacks a portion of them. The table includes roughly 60,000 clones, 85% to 90% detected once. Per germline, CDR1 SGHRS and CDR2 YFSETQ. V lost 0 bases and J 6 bases, leaving 15 bases between the germline ends. This CDR3 spans 15 amino acids. The source was CD4+ or CD8+ T cells sorted from blood, collected in a trial of the OX40 agonist ivuxolimab. The genes are TRBV5-1 and TRBJ2-5; TRBD2 is a possible D gene (5 bases). The sequence was collected from an adult with an advanced solid tumor such as melanoma, head and neck, liver or kidney cancer. As DNA, the CDR3 is TGCGCCAGCAGCTTGGTGGACTCTAATAGAAAGACCCAGTACTTC. This translates into CASSLVDSNRKTQYF.